This T cell receptor beta chain derives from a study of cytomegalovirus exposure and HLA in healthy donors. PCR used 60 Vbeta primers and 13 Jbeta primers. Using immunoSEQ multiplex PCR, the repertoire was profiled, and TCRdb retains in-frame clones only, with some absent. The sample has fewer than 200,000 clones; around 83% are singletons. The CDR3 sequence is 14 residues long. V lost 1 base, J lost 4 bases, and 7 bases lay in between. Looked up from germline, CDR1 is MNHNS and CDR2 is SASEGT. The clonotype was recovered from a man younger than 30 in good health and CMV-seropositive. V gene TRBV6-1 combines with J gene TRBJ1-4; D gene uncertain. Sequencing was performed on PBMCs. The CDR3 sequence is CASSEDQFNEKLFF. The CDR3, as DNA: TGTGCCAGCAGTGAAGATCAGTTTAATGAAAAACTGTTTTTT.